A single sample gave rise to the 5 T cell receptor beta chains below, sequenced in a study of T cell responses to AZD1222 COVID-19 vaccine. Produced via immunoSEQ multiplex PCR; TCRdb's table is partial and in-frame only. This table has 190,000 or so clones, 80% to 95% appearing once. The input for sequencing was peripheral blood, taken 28 days after the second AZD1222 dose. Receptors were obtained from an adult who received the AZD1222 COVID-19 vaccine.

The gene calls are TRBV7-2 and TRBJ2-1; 8 bases agree with TRBD2. Germline values: CDR1 SGHTA, CDR2 FQGNSA. Germline trimming cut 6 bases from V and 1 base from J; bases unmatched to any gene: 5. CDR3 length: 15 amino acids. In nucleotides, the CDR3 is TGTGCCAGCAGGACCGGGGGGGAATCCTACAATGAGCAGTTCTTC. This codes for CASRTGGESYNEQFF. The variable domain in full, with the rest retrieved from reference TRBV7-2 and TRBJ2-1, is GAGVSQSPSNKVTEKGKDVELRCDPISGHTALYWYRQSLGQGLEFLIYFQGNSAPDKSGLPSDRFSAERTGGSVSTLTIQRTQQEDSAVYLCASRTGGESYNEQFFGPGTRLTVL.

The chain combines TRBV27 with TRBJ2-1, with D perhaps matching TRBD1 or TRBD2 (6 bases each). The CDR3 contains 16 residues. CDR1 and CDR2 (germline): MNHEY, SMNVEV (reference sequence). Trimming pared 2 bases from V and 7 bases from J, leaving 18 bases between. CDR3 in amino acids: CASSLLWDNGGNEQFF. The CDR3 DNA follows: TGTGCCAGCAGTTTACTTTGGGACAACGGAGGGAATGAGCAGTTCTTC.

This clone was seen only once. The gene calls are TRBV6-5 and TRBJ1-2; D gene ambiguous. The CDR3 is made up of 13 amino acids. Germline CDR1 and CDR2: MNHEY and SVGAGI. V lost 6 bases to trimming and J lost 2 bases, with 10 bases between them. The CDR3 DNA is TGTGCCAGCAGAATGACGGTAAACTATGGCTACACCTTC. This encodes CASRMTVNYGYTF.

The CDR3: CASSFPGQVGTDTQYF. CDR3 coding DNA: TGTGCCAGCAGCTTTCCGGGACAGGTGGGCACAGATACGCAGTATTTT. J is TRBJ2-3 and V is TRBV7-2; 8 bases are shared with TRBD1. CDR1 is SGHTA, CDR2 FQGNSA, per germline. This CDR3 is built from 16 residues. The junction had 6 bases not matched to a gene; V was cut back by 3 bases and J by 1 base.

CDR3 coding DNA: TGTGCCAGCAGCGCCGACCCACAGGGGAGGGAGCAGTACTTC. Amino acids: CASSADPQGREQYF. The chain has TRBV7-2 and TRBJ2-7, with a possible D match to TRBD1 (7 bases). Germline assignment: CDR1 SGHTA and CDR2 FQGNSA. Trimming stripped 5 bases from V and 7 bases from J, with 18 bases between. The CDR3 length is 14 residues. The full variable domain, completed using reference TRBV7-2 and TRBJ2-7, is GAGVSQSPSNKVTEKGKDVELRCDPISGHTALYWYRQSLGQGLEFLIYFQGNSAPDKSGLPSDRFSAERTGGSVSTLTIQRTQQEDSAVYLCASSADPQGREQYFGPGTRLTVT.